Shown below are 24 T cell receptor beta chains from a single sample sequenced in a study of spatial heterogeneity in lung cancer. TCRdb itself ran the 5' RACE reads through MiXCR, one entry per CDR3 protein. The table shows 35,000 to 50,000 distinct CDR3 sequences, with roughly 20% occurring only once. Sample time point: blood at routine non-recurrence follow-up after resection. The sample consisted of PBMCs, taken at follow-up. Source of these receptors: a female donor with early-stage non-small cell lung cancer.

The table lists this clonotype with a few counts. The chain carries TRBV19 and TRBJ2-7, with TRBD1 matching 7 bases. This CDR3 region has 14 residues. The germline V gene encodes CDR1 LNHDA and CDR2 SQIVND (reference sequence). J lost 3 bases, V lost 2 bases, and 4 bases had no gene match. CDR3 nucleotide sequence: TGTGCCAGTAGTATATCAAACAGGGGCTACGAGCAGTACTTC. This sequence encodes CASSISNRGYEQYF.

The chain uses TRBV18 and TRBJ2-7; maybe TRBD1 (6 bases). V was shortened by 6 bases and J by 1 base, with 13 bases between the two germline ends. The CDR3 is 14 residues long. Germline CDR1 KGHSH, CDR2 LQKENI. The CDR3 region has the DNA TGTGCCAGCTCCGCAGGGGTCGGGTCCTACGAGCAGTACGTC. Its translation is CASSAGVGSYEQYV.

This chain connects TRBV27 to TRBJ2-2; 8 bases are shared with TRBD2. The CDR3 spans 15 residues. Germline trimming cut 6 bases from V and 4 bases from J; bases unmatched to any gene: 7. Germline CDR1 and CDR2: MNHEY and SMNVEV (reference sequence). CDR3 region: CASSPAGVATGELFF. The CDR3 DNA reads as TGTGCCAGCAGCCCAGCGGGAGTGGCCACCGGGGAGCTGTTTTTT.

This clonotype was counted at least ten times. The chain uses TRBV2 and TRBJ2-1; D uncertain. The CDR3 contains 15 residues. Germline loops: CDR1 SNHLY, CDR2 FYNNEI. Trimming pared 3 bases from V and 0 bases from J, leaving 9 bases between. This CDR3 is CASSDRPTSYNEQFF. CDR3 coding DNA: TGTGCCAGCAGTGACAGACCCACCTCCTACAATGAGCAGTTCTTC. Together with reference TRBV2 and TRBJ2-1, the CDR3 gives the full variable domain: EPEVTQTPSHQVTQMGQEVILRCVPISNHLYFYWYRQILGQKVEFLVSFYNNEISEKSEIFDDQFSVERPDGSNFTLKIRSTKLEDSAMYFCASSDRPTSYNEQFFGPGTRLTVL.

This clonotype showed up just a few times. The rearrangement joins TRBV5-4 to TRBJ1-1, with D maybe TRBD1 (6 bases). This CDR3 spans 16 amino acids. V was shortened by 4 bases and J by 1 base, with 17 bases between the two germline ends. The V gene's germline CDR1 is SGHNT and CDR2 YYREEE (reference sequence). The CDR3 bases are TGTGCCAGCAGCAGGTCTCCCGGGACAAGGAACACTGAAGCTTTCTTT. Translating gives CASSRSPGTRNTEAFF.

The sample holds many counts of this clonotype. The rearrangement joins TRBV20-1 to TRBJ2-5; 12 bases match TRBD2. Losses at the gene ends were 6 bases for V and 2 bases for J; bases not matched to a gene: 7. The CDR3 runs to 15 residues. CDR1 DFQATT and CDR2 SNEGSKA come from the germline V gene (reference sequence). The CDR3 DNA is TGCAGTGCCCTGGGGACTAGCGGGTCTCAAGAGACCCAGTACTTC. This gives the protein CSALGTSGSQETQYF.

This clonotype was seen many times. The J gene is TRBJ2-1, the V gene TRBV5-1; no firm D call. The CDR3 length is 16 residues. CDR1 is SGHRS and CDR2 is YFSETQ in the germline V gene. Trimming shortened V by 4 bases and J by 4 bases, and 18 bases separated the two germline ends. The chain's CDR3 is CASSPSYPTLYNEQFF. The CDR3 nucleotides are TGCGCCAGCAGCCCGAGTTACCCTACCCTATACAATGAGCAGTTCTTC.

This clonotype was picked up many times. The CDR3 region is CASSLGVFYEQYV. As DNA, the CDR3 is TGTGCCAGCAGCTTAGGAGTATTCTACGAGCAGTACGTC. The chain uses TRBV7-6 and TRBJ2-7; D not resolved. The CDR3 is made up of 13 amino acids. Germline CDR1 is SGHVS and CDR2 is FNYEAQ. Trimming cost V 1 base and J 3 bases, with 7 bases left between them.

The J gene is TRBJ1-1, the V gene TRBV29-1; 7 nucleotides line up with TRBD1. The ends lost 4 bases at V and 1 base at J; junction bases unmatched: 9. CDR3 length: 15 residues. In germline, CDR1 is SQVTM, CDR2 ANQGSEA. The CDR3 sequence: CSVVETGNANTEAFF. The CDR3 region has the DNA TGCAGCGTTGTGGAGACAGGGAACGCGAACACTGAAGCTTTCTTT.

The J gene is TRBJ2-6, the V gene TRBV4-2; D unresolved. This CDR3 spans 17 amino acids. Germline CDR1 LGHNA, CDR2 YNFKEQ. Deletions cut 5 bases from V and 0 bases from J, with 14 bases between. The CDR3: CASSYEQDGSGANVLTF. The CDR3, as DNA: TGTGCCAGCAGCTACGAGCAAGACGGCTCTGGGGCCAACGTCCTGACTTTC.

This clonotype occurred many times. V and J are TRBV3-1 and TRBJ2-1, with TRBD2 identical over 8 bases. Germline V gene data show CDR1 as LGHDT and CDR2 as YNNKEL (reference sequence). J lost 0 bases, V lost 1 base, and 8 bases had no gene match. The CDR3 loop spans 18 amino acids. CDR3 nucleotide sequence: TGTGCCAGCAGCCAAGGATGGGCGGGGGGCAACTCCTACAATGAGCAGTTCTTC. It yields the protein CASSQGWAGGNSYNEQFF.

This clonotype was counted a few times. This sequence joins TRBV27 and TRBJ1-2; maybe TRBD1 (5 bases). Trimming took off 5 bases at V and 2 bases at J, with 21 bases between the two ends. Germline V gives CDR1 MNHEY, CDR2 SMNVEV (reference sequence). The CDR3 runs to 17 residues. The CDR3 nucleotides read TGTGCCAGCAGTCCTTTTCAACTCGGGACGGGGAACTATGGCTACACCTTC. Its translation is CASSPFQLGTGNYGYTF.

The table lists this clonotype with many counts. The gene calls are TRBV3-1 and TRBJ2-5; D is perhaps TRBD2 (6 bases). With 5 bases removed from V and 0 bases from J, the gap between germline ends came to 16 bases. CDR3 size: 16 residues. In germline, CDR1 is LGHDT, CDR2 YNNKEL (reference sequence). The CDR3 sequence: CASSGPSAGNQETQYF. CDR3 nucleotide sequence: TGTGCCAGCAGCGGGCCTAGCGCCGGGAACCAAGAGACCCAGTACTTC.

This clonotype has only a few counts. The gene calls are TRBV20-1 and TRBJ2-1; 12 positions match TRBD2. Trimming cost V 0 bases and J 9 bases; bases outside gene matches: 9. Germline V gives CDR1 DFQATT, CDR2 SNEGSKA (reference sequence). This CDR3 contains 16 residues. The CDR3 region has the DNA TGCAGTGCTAGAGATTATAGGCTAGCGGGGGGGAGTGAGCAGTTCTTC. This translates into CSARDYRLAGGSEQFF.

The chain links TRBV12-3 or TRBV12-4 to TRBJ1-6; D is perhaps TRBD1 (5 bases). V gave up 7 bases and J gave up 12 bases, with 13 bases separating them. The CDR3 extends over 12 amino acids. The CDR3 region is CASIRIGGPLHF. The CDR3 nucleotides are TGTGCCAGCATCCGGATCGGGGGACCCCTCCACTTT.

At least ten counts were recorded for this clonotype. This rearrangement joins TRBV10-3 to TRBJ2-1; the match to TRBD2 covers 12 bases. The CDR3 consists of 15 residues. V was pared by 5 bases and J by 8 bases, with 7 bases of the junction left unmatched. Germline CDR1 and CDR2: ENHRY and SYGVKD. CDR3 sequence: CAISNLAGGPDEQFF. The CDR3 DNA is TGTGCCATCAGTAATCTAGCGGGGGGGCCCGATGAGCAGTTCTTC.

The chain recombines TRBV27 with TRBJ2-1, with D possibly being TRBD1 (6 bases). The V and J ends lost 5 bases and 3 bases respectively, with 14 bases between them. Germline loops: CDR1 MNHEY, CDR2 SMNVEV (reference sequence). There are 15 residues in the CDR3. Here the CDR3 reads CASSHGQQFYNEQFF. The CDR3 bases are TGTGCCAGCAGTCACGGACAGCAATTCTACAATGAGCAGTTCTTC.

The chain recombines TRBV3-1 with TRBJ1-5; D is undetermined. This CDR3 has 15 amino acids. CDR1 and CDR2 from the germline V gene are LGHDT and YNNKEL (reference sequence). V was trimmed by 3 bases and J by 0 bases, leaving 9 bases between them. The CDR3 DNA reads TGTGCCAGCAGCCATTCAGTCTATAGCAATCAGCCCCAGCATTTT. It codes for CASSHSVYSNQPQHF.

The rearrangement joins TRBV5-6 to TRBJ2-5; D unclear. This CDR3 contains 12 residues. The germline gives CDR1 SGHDT, CDR2 YYEEEE. V was pared by 2 bases and J by 5 bases, with 7 bases between. The CDR3 nucleotides are TGTGCCAGCAGCTTTGGGCAGGAGACCCAGTACTTC. Amino acids: CASSFGQETQYF.

This clonotype occurred a few times. The rearrangement uses TRBV7-2 and TRBJ2-1, with 8 bases lining up with TRBD2. The CDR3 length is 16 residues. Trimming took 5 bases from V and 8 from J; bases not matched to a gene: 14. The germline CDR1 and CDR2 sequences are SGHTA and FQGNSA. CDR3 nucleotide sequence: TGTGCCAGCAGCCCCCGGGGGGGGTGGCAGGGCCATGAGCAGTTCTTC. Translating gives CASSPRGGWQGHEQFF.

In this sample, this clonotype turned up a few times. The chain carries TRBV11-2 and TRBJ2-5; D is unresolved. V was trimmed by 1 base and J by 2 bases, leaving 11 bases between them. Looked up from germline, CDR1 is SGHAT and CDR2 is FQNNGV. There are 15 residues in the CDR3. In DNA, the CDR3 is TGTGCCAGCAGCTTAGCTGGTCAGCAGCAAGAGACCCAGTACTTC. Translated: CASSLAGQQQETQYF.

The sample holds many counts of this clonotype. This chain connects TRBV12-3 or TRBV12-4 to TRBJ2-1, with TRBD1 matching 8 bases. V trimming: 8 bases; J trimming: 0 bases; junction bases outside the gene matches: 6. This CDR3 region has 15 residues. CDR3 loop: CASPGGPSSYNEQFF. CDR3 bases: TGTGCCAGCCCAGGGGGCCCCAGCTCCTACAATGAGCAGTTCTTC.

The chain combines TRBV12-3 or TRBV12-4 with TRBJ2-5, with D possibly being TRBD2 (6 bases). The ends were cut back, 4 bases at V and 1 base at J, with 10 bases in the middle. This CDR3 is 14 amino acids long. The CDR3 loop is CASSSRRGQETQYF. CDR3 coding DNA: TGTGCCAGCAGTTCTAGGCGGGGCCAAGAGACCCAGTACTTC.

This clonotype was seen a few times. V gene TRBV7-9 combines with J gene TRBJ1-2, with unresolved D. The CDR3 has 12 residues. With 7 bases removed from V and 2 bases from J, the gap between germline ends came to 8 bases. Per germline, CDR1 SEHNR and CDR2 FQNEAQ (reference sequence). The CDR3: CASITDNYGYTF. The DNA of the CDR3 is TGTGCCAGCATTACCGACAACTATGGCTACACCTTC.